This T cell receptor beta chain derives from a study of T cell responses to AZD1222 COVID-19 vaccine. Germline V lookup: CDR1 ENHRY, CDR2 SYGVKD. Trimming pared 2 bases from V and 0 bases from J, leaving 7 bases between. The CDR3 loop spans 15 amino acids. The repertoire was sequenced with immunoSEQ multiplex PCR; TCRdb's copy has only in-frame clones and lacks some. The data hold some 58,000 clones, with 80% observed a single time. As for this clone: Its specificity is not known.

Findings of the study overall: Most donors were white British, females outnumbered males, and clonal diversity was possibly underestimated. Close to half of spike-specific TCRs reportedly recognize unmutated variant regions.

This rearrangement joins TRBV10-3 to TRBJ2-2; either TRBD1 or TRBD2 may fit D (5 bases each). The specimen was peripheral blood, collected 28 days after the second AZD1222 dose. The clonotype was recovered from an adult who received the AZD1222 COVID-19 vaccine. The CDR3 bases are TGTGCCATCAGTGAGGGGGACCCGAACACCGGGGAGCTGTTTTTT. Its translation is CAISEGDPNTGELFF.